The entry below gives a single T cell receptor (beta chain) sequence along with its context. The antigen is undetermined. The authors ran a second PCR of roughly 6 to 12 cycles using a sample-barcoded 5' primer and a J-beta primer mix. MiXCR, run by TCRdb on the 5' RACE reads, gives a single entry per CDR3 protein. The table includes 700,000 to 850,000 distinct CDR3 sequences, 53% detected once. Germline CDR1 reads SGHDT; CDR2 reads YYEEEE. The CDR3 has 15 residues. V gave up 2 bases and J gave up 8 bases, with 16 bases separating them. This record comes from a study of blood T cells in healthy people across ages. Broader study findings: Higher diversity, along with more naive CD4+ cells, distinguished long-lived donors from aged donors. Changes in expanded clonotypes were possibly confounded, as the CMV status of donors was unknown.

J is TRBJ2-2 and V is TRBV5-6, with a possible D match to TRBD1 (5 bases). Sequencing was performed on blood. The clonotype originates from a man older than 75 in good health. CDR3 nucleotides: TGTGCCAGCAGCTTTAGACCCCAGGGTCAGGGGGAGCTGTTTTTT. This translates into CASSFRPQGQGELFF.